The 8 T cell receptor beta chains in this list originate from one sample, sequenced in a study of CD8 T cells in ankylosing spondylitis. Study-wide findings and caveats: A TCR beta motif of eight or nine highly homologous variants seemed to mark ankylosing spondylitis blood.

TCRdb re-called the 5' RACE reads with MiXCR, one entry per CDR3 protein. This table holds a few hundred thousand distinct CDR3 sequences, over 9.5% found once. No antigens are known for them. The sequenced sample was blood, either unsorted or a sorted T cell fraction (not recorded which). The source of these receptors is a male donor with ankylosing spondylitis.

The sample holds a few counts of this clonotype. The CDR3 DNA follows: TGTGCCAGCAGTTTCGACTTAAGCTATAATTCACCCCTCCACTTT. It encodes CASSFDLSYNSPLHF. The chain combines TRBV12-3 or TRBV12-4 with TRBJ1-6; D ambiguous. This CDR3 is built from 15 residues. Deletions cut 3 bases from V and 3 bases from J, with 9 bases between.

CDR3 bases: TGTGCCAGCAGTACGGGGGACAGGGGACAACAAGAGACCCAGTACTTC. It specifies CASSTGDRGQQETQYF. The genes are TRBV12-3 or TRBV12-4 and TRBJ2-5; TRBD1 matches at 10 bases. The J segment lost 2 bases and the V segment lost 5 bases, leaving 8 bases of the junction unmatched. The CDR3 totals 16 residues.

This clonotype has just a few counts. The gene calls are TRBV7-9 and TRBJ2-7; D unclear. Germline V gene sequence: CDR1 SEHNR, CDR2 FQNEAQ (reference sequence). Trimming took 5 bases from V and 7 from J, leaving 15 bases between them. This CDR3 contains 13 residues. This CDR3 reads CASSLTPAGEQYF. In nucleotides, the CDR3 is TGTGCCAGCAGCCTTACCCCTGCCGGGGAGCAGTACTTC.

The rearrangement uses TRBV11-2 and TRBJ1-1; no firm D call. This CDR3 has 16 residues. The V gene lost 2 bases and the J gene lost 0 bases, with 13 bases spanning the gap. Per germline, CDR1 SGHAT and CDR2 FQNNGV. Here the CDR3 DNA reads TGTGCCAGCAGCTTAAAGTTTGGACTGGTGAACACTGAAGCTTTCTTT. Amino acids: CASSLKFGLVNTEAFF.

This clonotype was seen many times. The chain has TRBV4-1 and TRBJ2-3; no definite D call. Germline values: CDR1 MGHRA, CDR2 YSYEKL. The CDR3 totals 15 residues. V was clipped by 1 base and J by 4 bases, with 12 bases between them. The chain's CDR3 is CASSQGAWYSDTQYF. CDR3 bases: TGCGCCAGCAGCCAAGGGGCCTGGTATTCAGATACGCAGTATTTT.

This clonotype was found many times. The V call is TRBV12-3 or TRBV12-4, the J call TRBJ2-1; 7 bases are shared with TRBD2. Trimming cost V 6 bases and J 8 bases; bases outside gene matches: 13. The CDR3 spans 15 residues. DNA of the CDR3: TGTGCCAGCAGCCTCGGGACGGGGGGTGGCGATGAGCAGTTCTTC. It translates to CASSLGTGGGDEQFF.

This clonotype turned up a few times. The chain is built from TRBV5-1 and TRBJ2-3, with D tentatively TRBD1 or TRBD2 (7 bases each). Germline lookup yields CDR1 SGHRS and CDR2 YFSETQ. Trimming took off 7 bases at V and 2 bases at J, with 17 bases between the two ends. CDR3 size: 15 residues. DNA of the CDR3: TGCGCCAGCCGAGGGAGGGGGCAAGTCACAGATACGCAGTATTTT. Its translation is CASRGRGQVTDTQYF.

CDR3 sequence reads: CAWSPGPGDQPQHF. CDR3 coding DNA: TGTGCCTGGAGTCCTGGACCGGGTGATCAGCCCCAGCATTTT. The rearrangement links TRBV30 to TRBJ1-5; D not certain. The CDR3 extends over 14 amino acids. Trimming stripped 2 bases from V and 5 bases from J, with 13 bases between. Germline V gene sequence: CDR1 GTSNPN, CDR2 SVGIG (reference sequence).